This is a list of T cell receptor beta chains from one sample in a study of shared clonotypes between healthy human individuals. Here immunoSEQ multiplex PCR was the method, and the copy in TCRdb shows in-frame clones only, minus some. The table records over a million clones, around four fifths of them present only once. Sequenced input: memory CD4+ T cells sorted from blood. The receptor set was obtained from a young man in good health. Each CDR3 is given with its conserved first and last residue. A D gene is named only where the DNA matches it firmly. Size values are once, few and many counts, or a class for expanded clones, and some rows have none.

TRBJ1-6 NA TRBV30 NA CAWRDYSESPLHF TGTGCCTGGAGGGACTACAGCGAATCACCCCTCCACTTT
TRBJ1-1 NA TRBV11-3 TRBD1 CASSPGDRGAEAFF TGTGCCAGCAGCCCTGGGGACAGGGGCGCTGAAGCTTTCTTT
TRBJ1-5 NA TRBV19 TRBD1 CASSDPRGNGNQPQHF TGTGCCAGTAGTGACCCCAGGGGGAATGGCAATCAGCCCCAGCATTTT
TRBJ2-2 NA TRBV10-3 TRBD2 CAISEPSGGAYNTGELFF TGTGCCATCAGTGAGCCTAGCGGGGGGGCCTATAACACCGGGGAGCTGTTTTTT
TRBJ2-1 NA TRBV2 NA CASSGLGEAEQFF TGTGCCAGCAGTGGACTGGGTGAGGCAGAGCAGTTCTTC
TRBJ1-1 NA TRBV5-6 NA CASSLEEIQNTEAFF TGTGCCAGCAGCTTGGAGGAAATTCAGAACACTGAAGCTTTCTTT
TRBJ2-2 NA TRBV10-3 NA CAISEMGVVTATGELFF TGTGCCATCAGTGAGATGGGGGTAGTCACGGCCACCGGGGAGCTGTTTTTT
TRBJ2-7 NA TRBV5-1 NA CASSLVGLDEQYF TGCGCCAGCAGCTTGGTAGGGCTTGACGAGCAGTACTTC
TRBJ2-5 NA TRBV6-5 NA CASSPWGWRTQYF TGTGCCAGCAGTCCTTGGGGGTGGCGGACCCAGTACTTC
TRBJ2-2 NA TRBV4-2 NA CASSLSPGNGELFF TGTGCCAGCAGCCTCTCTCCGGGGAACGGGGAGCTGTTTTTT
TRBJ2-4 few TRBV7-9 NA CASSSSNGDIQYF TGTGCCAGCAGCTCCTCCAATGGGGACATTCAGTACTTC
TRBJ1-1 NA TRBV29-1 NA CSAVWGGDTEAFF TGCAGCGCCGTTTGGGGGGGAGACACTGAAGCTTTCTTT
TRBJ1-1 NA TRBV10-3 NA CAISQPERRANTEAFF TGTGCCATCAGCCAACCGGAACGCAGGGCGAACACTGAAGCTTTCTTT
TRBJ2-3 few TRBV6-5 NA CASSPRADTQYF TGTGCCAGCAGTCCGCGAGCGGATACGCAGTATTTT
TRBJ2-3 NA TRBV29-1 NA CSVGTGAISTDTQYF TGCAGCGTTGGAACGGGGGCTATCAGCACAGATACGCAGTATTTT
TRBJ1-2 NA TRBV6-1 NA CASSVMNYGYTF TGTGCCAGCAGTGTGATGAACTATGGCTACACCTTC
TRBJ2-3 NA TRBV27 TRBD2 CVSSLRYRASGGTDTQYF TGTGTCAGCAGTTTAAGGTATCGGGCTAGCGGGGGCACAGATACGCAGTATTTT
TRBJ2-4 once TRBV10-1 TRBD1 CASSTGGGEYF TGCGCCAGCAGTACAGGGGGCGGGGAGTACTTC
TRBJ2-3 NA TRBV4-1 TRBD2 CASSQVAGGYYTDTQYF TGCGCCAGCAGCCAAGTTGCGGGGGGGTATTACACAGATACGCAGTATTTT
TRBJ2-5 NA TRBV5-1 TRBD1 CASSRAGGAETQYF TGCGCCAGCAGCAGAGCAGGGGGTGCAGAGACCCAGTACTTC
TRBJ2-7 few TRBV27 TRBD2 CASSRSGGGAYEQYF TGTGCCAGCAGTCGAAGTGGGGGAGGGGCCTACGAGCAGTACTTC
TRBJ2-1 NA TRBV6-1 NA CASSGQAYSYNEQFF TGTGCCAGCAGTGGACAGGCCTACTCCTACAATGAGCAGTTCTTC
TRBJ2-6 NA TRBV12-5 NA CASGSGANVLTF TGTGCTAGTGGTTCTGGGGCCAACGTCCTGACTTTC
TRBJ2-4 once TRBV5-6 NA CASSFTGAKNIQYF TGTGCCAGCAGCTTTACGGGGGCCAAAAACATTCAGTACTTC
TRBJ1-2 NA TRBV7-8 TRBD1 CASSLGTVTYGYTF TGTGCCAGCAGCCTCGGGACAGTTACCTATGGCTACACCTTC
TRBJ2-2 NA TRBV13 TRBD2 CASSPPGLARTGELFF TGTGCCAGCAGCCCTCCGGGACTAGCACGCACCGGGGAGCTGTTTTTT
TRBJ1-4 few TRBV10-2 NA CASSESMGRGEKLFF TGCGCCAGCAGTGAGTCGATGGGGCGCGGAGAAAAACTGTTTTTT
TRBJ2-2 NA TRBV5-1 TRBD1 CASSFDGTGGNTGELFF TGCGCCAGCAGCTTCGACGGGACAGGGGGTAACACCGGGGAGCTGTTTTTT
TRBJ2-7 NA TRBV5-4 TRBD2 CASSSKQRGRDEQYF TGTGCCAGCAGCTCCAAACAGCGGGGTCGGGACGAGCAGTACTTC
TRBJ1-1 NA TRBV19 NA CASKGRGETEAFF TGTGCCAGTAAAGGAAGGGGGGAGACTGAAGCTTTCTTT
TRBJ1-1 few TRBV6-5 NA CASRRTAGTTEAFF TGTGCCAGCAGAAGGACAGCTGGTACGACTGAAGCTTTCTTT
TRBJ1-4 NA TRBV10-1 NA CASSDVGMGEKLFF TGCGCCAGCAGTGATGTAGGGATGGGAGAAAAACTGTTTTTT
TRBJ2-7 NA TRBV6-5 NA CASSVGTGAYEQYF TGTGCCAGCAGCGTAGGGACGGGAGCCTACGAGCAGTACTTC
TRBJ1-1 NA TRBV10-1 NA CASSESSRGTEAFF TGCGCCAGCAGTGAGTCGTCCAGGGGCACTGAAGCTTTCTTT
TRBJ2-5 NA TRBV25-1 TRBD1 CASSPQTGEKETQYF TGTGCCAGCAGTCCTCAAACAGGGGAGAAAGAGACCCAGTACTTC
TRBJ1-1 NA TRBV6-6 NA CASSYTNTEAFF TGTGCCAGCAGTTACACAAACACTGAAGCTTTCTTT
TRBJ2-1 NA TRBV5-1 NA CASSLRVATVLDNEQFF TGCGCCAGCAGCTTAAGGGTAGCAACCGTTTTAGACAATGAGCAGTTCTTC
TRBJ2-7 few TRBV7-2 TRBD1 CASTTRDRPYEQYF TGTGCCAGCACCACCAGGGACAGGCCCTACGAGCAGTACTTC
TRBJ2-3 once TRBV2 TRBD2 CASSTGLSSGTTTDTQYF TGTGCCAGCAGTACAGGGTTATCTAGCGGGACTACAACAGATACGCAGTATTTT
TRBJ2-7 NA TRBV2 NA CASSDRFFSYEQYF TGTGCCAGCAGTGACAGGTTCTTTTCCTACGAGCAGTACTTC
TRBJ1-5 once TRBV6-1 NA CASNYGGNQPQHF TGTGCCAGCAATTATGGGGGCAATCAGCCCCAGCATTTT
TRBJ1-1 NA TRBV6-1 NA CASTRIWTEAFF TGTGCCAGCACCCGAATTTGGACTGAAGCTTTCTTT
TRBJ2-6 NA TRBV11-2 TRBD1 CASSLGQGGAGANVLTF TGTGCCAGCAGCTTGGGACAGGGAGGTGCAGGGGCCAACGTCCTGACTTTC
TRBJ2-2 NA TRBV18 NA CASSPDRSTGELFF TGTGCCAGCTCTCCGGACAGAAGCACCGGGGAGCTGTTTTTT
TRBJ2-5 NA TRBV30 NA CALNSGGETQYF TGTGCCTTGAACAGTGGCGGGGAGACCCAGTACTTC
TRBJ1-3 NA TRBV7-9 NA CASSPHIGVSGNTIYF TGTGCCAGCAGCCCCCATATCGGGGTCTCTGGAAACACCATATATTTT
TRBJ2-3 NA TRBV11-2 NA CASSRTSTDTQYF TGTGCCAGCAGCCGTACTAGCACAGATACGCAGTATTTT
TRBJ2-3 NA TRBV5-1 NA CASSLDFEVTDTQYF TGCGCCAGCAGCTTGGATTTCGAAGTCACAGATACGCAGTATTTT
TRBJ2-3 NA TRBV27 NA CASSPGRGRTDTQYF TGTGCCAGCAGCCCGGGAAGGGGACGCACAGATACGCAGTATTTT
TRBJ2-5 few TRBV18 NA CASSPGVETQYF TGTGCCAGCTCACCTGGAGTGGAGACCCAGTACTTC
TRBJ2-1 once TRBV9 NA CASSVDPGSVNEQFF TGTGCCAGCAGCGTAGATCCAGGGTCGGTCAATGAGCAGTTCTTC
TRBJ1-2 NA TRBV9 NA CASSAAGYGYTF TGTGCCAGCAGCGCCGCAGGGTATGGCTACACCTTC